The 7 T cell receptor beta chains listed next were all sequenced from one sample in a study of OX40 agonist ivuxolimab in advanced cancers. Repertoires were generated with immunoSEQ multiplex PCR, while TCRdb's copy carries only in-frame clones and drops some. Found here are 90,000 or so clones, around 90% of them singletons; the top ten hold around 2.5%. This material consisted of CD4+ or CD8+ T cells sorted from blood, taken in a trial of the OX40 agonist ivuxolimab. The receptors originated from an adult with an advanced solid tumor such as melanoma, head and neck, liver or kidney cancer.

This clone has only one observation. DNA for the CDR3: TGTGCCAGCAGCCCCCTTAGCCTAACGCGCCGTGGCTACACCTTC. Amino acids: CASSPLSLTRRGYTF. The chain has TRBV5-6 and TRBJ1-2; D gene ambiguous. This CDR3 region has 15 residues. V was cut by 4 bases and J by 7 bases, with 20 bases left in between. Germline CDR1 and CDR2: SGHDT and YYEEEE.

This chain connects TRBV5-6 to TRBJ2-3; perhaps TRBD2 as D (5 bases). Trimming pared 3 bases from V and 3 bases from J, leaving 14 bases between. The CDR3 consists of 15 residues. From germline, CDR1 is SGHDT and CDR2 YYEEEE. The CDR3 loop is CASSWRIEGTDTQYF. The CDR3 DNA sequence: TGTGCCAGCAGCTGGCGGATAGAGGGTACAGATACGCAGTATTTT.

The CDR3: CASSEQGDRATGELFF. The DNA of the CDR3 is TGTGCCAGCAGTGAGCAGGGGGACAGGGCAACCGGGGAGCTGTTTTTT. This chain connects TRBV6-4 to TRBJ2-2; 9 bases align to TRBD1. The CDR3 is made up of 16 amino acids. Germline CDR1 is MRHNA and CDR2 is SNTAGT. The trim removed 3 bases at V and 5 bases at J, leaving 7 bases unmatched.

As to this clone: Other DNA sequences from this sample encode an identical CDR3 as well. The rearrangement links TRBV11-2 to TRBJ1-1; D is perhaps TRBD1 (5 bases). The CDR3 consists of 13 residues. CDR1 and CDR2 (germline): SGHAT, FQNNGV. Trimming cost V 5 bases and J 2 bases, with 9 bases left between them. CDR3 loop: CASSLTVNTEAFF. CDR3 sequence (DNA): TGTGCCAGCAGCCTGACAGTTAACACTGAAGCTTTCTTT.

The genes are TRBV4-1 and TRBJ2-2; no clear D. V lost 4 bases to trimming and J lost 5 bases, with 14 bases between them. CDR1 and CDR2 from the germline V gene are MGHRA and YSYEKL. This CDR3 contains 15 residues. In DNA form, the CDR3 reads TGCGCCAGCAGCCTAGGCACAGCTGGAACCGGGGAGCTGTTTTTT. Translation gives CASSLGTAGTGELFF.

The rearrangement links TRBV18 to TRBJ2-7, with D possibly matching TRBD2 (6 bases). The V end was cut by 3 bases, the J end by 2 bases, with 11 bases between. The length of the CDR3 is 14 residues. CDR1 is KGHSH and CDR2 is LQKENI in the germline V gene. CDR3 nucleotide sequence: TGTGCCAGCTCACCTGGAGGGACCCCCTACGAGCAGTACTTC. It is translated as CASSPGGTPYEQYF.

The chain joins TRBV7-9 to TRBJ1-4, with 8 bases aligning to TRBD1. Trimming took 4 bases from V and 8 from J; bases not matched to a gene: 6. The CDR3 length is 14 residues. The germline CDR1 and CDR2 sequences are SEHNR and FQNEAQ (reference sequence). The CDR3 coding sequence is TGTGCCAGCAGCTCGACAGGGGAGGGGGAAAAACTGTTTTTT. It specifies CASSSTGEGEKLFF.